These T cell receptor beta chains were read from a single sample in a study of cytomegalovirus exposure and HLA in healthy donors. The protocol was immunoSEQ multiplex PCR, while the TCRdb copy is restricted to in-frame clones and leaves out a portion. The sample has around 60,000 clones, around 75% seen once. Sample: PBMCs. The receptors here all came from a man in his forties or fifties in good health and CMV-seropositive. Each CDR3 is given with its conserved first and last residue. The order of the fields is V gene, D gene, J gene, clone size, CDR3 DNA, CDR3 protein. The D gene is left open where the match is weak. Clone size is stated in some rows and not others, as once, few, many or a class when expanded.

>TRBV18|NA|TRBJ2-5|NA
TGTGCCAGCTCACGGCGGACAGACCAAGAGACCCAGTACTTC
CASSRRTDQETQYF
>TRBV5-5|NA|TRBJ2-1|NA
TGTGCCAGCAGCCTAGAACAGGGCGTTGAGCAGTTCTTC
CASSLEQGVEQFF
>TRBV5-1|NA|TRBJ2-7|once
TGCGCCAGCAACAAGGGGCCCTCCTACGAGCAGTACTTC
CASNKGPSYEQYF
>TRBV6-6|NA|TRBJ2-7|NA
TGTGCCAGCAGTTACGAGACAGGATCTTACGAGCAGTACTTC
CASSYETGSYEQYF
>TRBV5-6|NA|TRBJ2-6|once
TGTGCCAGCAGCCACAACAGGAAATATGGGGCCAACGTCCTGACTTTC
CASSHNRKYGANVLTF
>TRBV5-4|TRBD1|TRBJ2-5|NA
TGTGCCAGCAGCCAAGGACAGGGGCAAAAAGAGACCCAGTACTTC
CASSQGQGQKETQYF
>TRBV7-2|NA|TRBJ2-3|NA
TGTGCCAGCAGCCCCCAGGGGACAGATACGCAGTATTTT
CASSPQGTDTQYF
>TRBV7-9|TRBD2|TRBJ2-5|NA
TGTGCCAGCAGCTCCGGTCGGGTAGCGGGAGCGCCCCTACAAGAGACCCAGTACTTC
CASSSGRVAGAPLQETQYF
>TRBV5-1|NA|TRBJ2-7|NA
TGCGCCAGCAGCTTGGGACCGGCAGGGACCTACGAGCAGTACTTC
CASSLGPAGTYEQYF
>TRBV7-2|NA|TRBJ1-1|NA
TGTGCCAGCAGCTTGGACTACAATGGGGGTCCGACTTTCTTT
CASSLDYNGGPTFF
>TRBV4-1|NA|TRBJ2-2|NA
TGCGCCAGCAGCCAGAGAGGAGTTGGGACCGGGGAGCTGTTTTTT
CASSQRGVGTGELFF
>TRBV11-3|TRBD1|TRBJ2-2|NA
TGTGCCAGCAGCCCAAGACAGGGGAACACCGGGGAGCTGTTTTTT
CASSPRQGNTGELFF
>TRBV2|TRBD2|TRBJ2-3|NA
TGTGCCAGCAGGACCGGGACTAGCGGGGGAGTTAATACGCAGTATTTT
CASRTGTSGGVNTQYF
>TRBV6-1|TRBD2|TRBJ2-7|NA
TGTGCCAGCAGTGAATGGCTAGCGGGAGGGCCCGGGTACGAGCAGTACTTC
CASSEWLAGGPGYEQYF
>TRBV6-1|NA|TRBJ2-7|few
TGTGCCGCACGTGGGGCCCTAAGCTACGAGCAGTACTTC
CAARGALSYEQYF
>TRBV9|TRBD1|TRBJ1-2|NA
TGTGCCAGCAGCGCCCCGGGACAGGGCAACTATGGCTACACCTTC
CASSAPGQGNYGYTF
>TRBV28|NA|TRBJ1-6|few
TGTGCCAGCAGTCGGTACTCACCCCTCCACTTT
CASSRYSPLHF
>TRBV27|TRBD2|TRBJ2-1|NA
TGTGCCAGCAGTTTAATACCTAGCGGGAGCCCGTACAATGAGCAGTTCTTC
CASSLIPSGSPYNEQFF
>TRBV11-2|TRBD2|TRBJ2-1|NA
TGTGCCAGCAGTTACACACTAGCGGGCTCTTACAATGAGCAGTTCTTC
CASSYTLAGSYNEQFF
>TRBV6-5|TRBD2|TRBJ2-7|NA
TGTGCCAGCAGGCCTTTCCGCGGGGGAGGATACGAGCAGTACTTC
CASRPFRGGGYEQYF
>TRBV5-1|TRBD1|TRBJ1-4|NA
TGCGCCAGCAGCTTCGGCACGGGACAGGGTGTCGAAAAACTGTTTTTT
CASSFGTGQGVEKLFF
>TRBV6-6|NA|TRBJ2-7|NA
TGTGCCAGCAACCCAGGGAAGTCCTACGAGCAGTACTTC
CASNPGKSYEQYF
>TRBV11-2|NA|TRBJ2-7|NA
TGTGCCAGCAGCTTCCTTAGAGGGGGCTCCTACGAGCAGTACTTC
CASSFLRGGSYEQYF
>TRBV27|NA|TRBJ1-4|once
TGTGCCAGCAGCCTAGCGGCCGGAGATGAAAAACTGTTTTTT
CASSLAAGDEKLFF
>TRBV11-2|NA|TRBJ2-1|NA
TGTGCCAGCAGCTCCGGATCAGCGGGTGAGCAGTTCTTC
CASSSGSAGEQFF
>TRBV2|TRBD1|TRBJ1-1|once
TGTGCCAGCAGTGACGCCGGGACAGTGAACACTGAAGCTTTCTTT
CASSDAGTVNTEAFF
>TRBV2|TRBD1|TRBJ1-3|few
TGTGCCGGAAGACAGGGAGTGGAAAACACCATATATTTT
CAGRQGVENTIYF
>TRBV4-3|TRBD1|TRBJ1-2|NA
TGCGCCAGCAGACCTACCGGGACAGGGGGCTATGGCTACACCTTC
CASRPTGTGGYGYTF
>TRBV7-9|NA|TRBJ2-7|NA
TGTGCCAGCAGCTTGGGGGCTAGCCCCCACGAGCAGTACTTC
CASSLGASPHEQYF
>TRBV5-5|TRBD2|TRBJ2-5|NA
TGTGCCAGCAGCGACCCTAGCGGCCTAGAGACCCAGTACTTC
CASSDPSGLETQYF
>TRBV29-1|NA|TRBJ2-2|NA
TGCAGCGTTGAAGCCGTCACCGGGGAGCTGTTTTTT
CSVEAVTGELFF
>TRBV6-1|TRBD2|TRBJ2-1|NA
TGTGCCAGCAGTGAAGCAATCAGCGGGAGCTCCTACAATGAGCAGTTCTTC
CASSEAISGSSYNEQFF
>TRBV19|TRBD1|TRBJ2-7|NA
TGTGCCAGGGGGACAGTATCCTACGAGCAGTACTTC
CARGTVSYEQYF
>TRBV11-2|NA|TRBJ2-7|NA
TGTGCCAGCAGCTTTTCAAGTAAATACGAGCAGTACTTC
CASSFSSKYEQYF
>TRBV2|NA|TRBJ1-2|NA
TGTGCCAGCAATTTAGTCGGTGGCTACACCTTC
CASNLVGGYTF
>TRBV9|NA|TRBJ2-2|NA
TGTGCCAGCAGCGTAGAGTCGGGTCGAGTCACCGGGGAGCTGTTTTTT
CASSVESGRVTGELFF
>TRBV5-8|NA|TRBJ2-5|NA
TGTGCCAGCAGCTTTCTTGGGGAGGTGAGGGAGACCCAGTACTTC
CASSFLGEVRETQYF
>TRBV5-8|NA|TRBJ2-1|NA
TGTGCCAGCAGCTTGGCCGGTCGGACATACAATGAGCAGTTCTTC
CASSLAGRTYNEQFF
>TRBV27|NA|TRBJ2-1|NA
TGTGCCAGCAGTCCAGTTAGGGGATACGGCAATGAGCAGTTCTTC
CASSPVRGYGNEQFF
>TRBV6-6|TRBD1|TRBJ1-2|NA
TGTGCCAGCAGTTCACAGGGGGACTATGGCTACACCTTC
CASSSQGDYGYTF
>TRBV27|NA|TRBJ2-7|few
TGTGCCAGCAGTTTAGATTTCGGGAGCCTCGCCCACGAGCAGTACTTC
CASSLDFGSLAHEQYF
>TRBV6-1|TRBD1|TRBJ1-2|few
TGTGCCAGCAGTCCCGGGACAGGGGGCAAATATGGCTACACCTTC
CASSPGTGGKYGYTF
>TRBV7-3|NA|TRBJ2-1|NA
TGTGCCAGCGCGGCTGGGGGGTTGGGGTACAATGAGCAGTTCTTC
CASAAGGLGYNEQFF